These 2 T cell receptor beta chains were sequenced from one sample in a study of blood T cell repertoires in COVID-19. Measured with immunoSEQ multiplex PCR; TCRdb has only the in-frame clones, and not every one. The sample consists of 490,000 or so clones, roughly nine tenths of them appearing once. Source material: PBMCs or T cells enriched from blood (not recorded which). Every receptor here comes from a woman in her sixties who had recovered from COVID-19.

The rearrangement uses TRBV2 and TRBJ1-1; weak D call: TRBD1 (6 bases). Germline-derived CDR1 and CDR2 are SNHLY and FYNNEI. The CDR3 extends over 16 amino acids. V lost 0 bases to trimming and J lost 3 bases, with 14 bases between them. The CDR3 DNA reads TGTGCCAGCAGTGAAGCAGGGTTCCAGGGGTACACTGAAGCTTTCTTT. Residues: CASSEAGFQGYTEAFF.

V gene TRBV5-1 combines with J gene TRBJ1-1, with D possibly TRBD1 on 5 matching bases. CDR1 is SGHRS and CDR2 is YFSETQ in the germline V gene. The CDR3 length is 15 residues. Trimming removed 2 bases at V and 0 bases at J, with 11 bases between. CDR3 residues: CASSLQDQMNTEAFF. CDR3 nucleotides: TGCGCCAGCAGCTTACAGGATCAGATGAACACTGAAGCTTTCTTT.